Presented here are 3 T cell receptor beta chains from one specimen sequenced in a study of identical twins. A single record per CDR3 protein comes from TCRdb applying MiXCR to the 5' RACE reads. This sample has about 570,000 distinct CDR3 sequences, with around 9.6% found just once. These records were also assigned to another study, of yellow fever vaccine responses in identical twins.

The sample comprised PBMCs. The source is a woman aged 18 to 35 in good health.

This clonotype was recorded a few times. This chain joins TRBV24-1 and TRBJ2-1; D possibly corresponds to TRBD2 (7 bases). From germline, CDR1 is KGHDR and CDR2 SFDVKD. The V end was cut by 2 bases, the J end by 6 bases, with 16 bases between. The CDR3 sequence is 16 residues long. The CDR3 reads CATSDWERGGGNEQFF. CDR3 sequence (DNA): TGTGCCACCAGTGATTGGGAGCGGGGAGGGGGCAATGAGCAGTTCTTC.

This chain joins TRBV11-2 and TRBJ2-1, with 10 bases fitting TRBD2. Trimming removed 2 bases from V and 11 bases from J; junction bases left unmatched: 3. Per the germline V gene, CDR1 is SGHAT and CDR2 is FQNNGV. The CDR3 length is 13 residues. The CDR3 nucleotides are TGTGCCAGCAGCTTACTAGCGGGAGTACAGCAGTTCTTC. Translated, it gives CASSLLAGVQQFF.

The rearrangement joins TRBV18 to TRBJ2-5, with D uncertain. The CDR3 has 15 residues. Trimming stripped 3 bases from V and 2 bases from J, with 13 bases between. The V gene's germline CDR1 is KGHSH and CDR2 LQKENI. CDR3 DNA: TGTGCCAGCTCACCGCTACCCTCTGTACAAGAGACCCAGTACTTC. Its translation is CASSPLPSVQETQYF.